The entry below gives a single TCR beta chain sequence along with its context. TCR beta sequences were obtained from blood CD8+ and CD4+ T cells. TEMRA cells were enriched by FACS, while CD8+ and CD4+ T cells were obtained through a negative isolation that was performed magnetically. The V segment lost 0 bases and the J segment 3 bases; nucleotides outside the gene matches: 3. CDR1 LGHDT and CDR2 YNNKEL come from the germline V gene (reference sequence). There are 15 residues in the CDR3. This sample is part of a study of CD8 T cells in Susac syndrome. Random hexamers primed reverse transcription of about 0.45 to 1 ug RNA. The CDR3 of TCR beta was amplified by immunoSEQ multiplex PCR across 54 Vbeta and 13 Jbeta. TCRdb ran MiXCR on the immunoSEQ multiplex PCR reads and lists one entry per CDR3 protein. The sample includes some 300,000 distinct CDR3 sequences, approximately 85% of them seen just once.

The sequenced sample consisted of CD8+ T cells from PBMCs. This receptor was obtained from a human donor with multiple sclerosis. The rearrangement links TRBV3-1 to TRBJ2-7, with TRBD2 identical over 9 bases. Here the CDR3 DNA reads TGTGCCAGCAGCCAAGAAGGACTAGCGTACTACGAGCAGTACTTC. Protein product: CASSQEGLAYYEQYF.